Listed below are T cell receptor beta chains from one sample, sequenced in a study of PD-1 blockade in classical Hodgkin lymphoma. TCRdb keeps only in-frame clones here, not all; method: immunoSEQ multiplex PCR. The sample contains approximately 99,000 clones, roughly nine tenths of which appear only once. The sample here was peripheral blood mononuclear cells (PBMCs), taken before the second cycle of nivolumab. These receptor sequences come from a human donor with classical Hodgkin lymphoma. Each CDR3 is given with its conserved first and last residue. A D gene is named only where the DNA matches it firmly. Clone size is not always given. Where it is, it says once, few, many or a class for expanded clones.

V,D,size,J,DNA,CDR3
TRBV5-1,NA,NA,TRBJ2-7,TGCGCCAGCAGCTTGGAGAACAGGTACGAGCAGTACTTC,CASSLENRYEQYF
TRBV7-6,TRBD2,NA,TRBJ2-1,TGTGCCAGCAGCCAGGGACTAGCGCCTGGGAATGAGCAGTTCTTC,CASSQGLAPGNEQFF
TRBV5-6,NA,NA,TRBJ2-7,TGTGCCAGCAGCTGGGAAGGGTCCCTCCTACCCTACGAGCAGTACTTC,CASSWEGSLLPYEQYF
TRBV5-1,NA,NA,TRBJ1-1,TGCGCCAGCAGCTTGGCCTGGACAGAGAACACTGAAGCTTTCTTT,CASSLAWTENTEAFF
TRBV6-5,NA,NA,TRBJ2-7,TGTGCCAGCAGTTACCGAGGGGCGACCTACGAGCAGTACTTC,CASSYRGATYEQYF
TRBV23-1,TRBD1,NA,TRBJ1-5,TGCGCCAGCAGTCAACCTTCGTACAGGGGTCGGAGCAATCAGCCCCAGCATTTT,CASSQPSYRGRSNQPQHF
TRBV27,TRBD1,NA,TRBJ2-1,TGTGCCAGCAGCAAGACAGGGAGTTCCTACAATGAGCAGTTCTTC,CASSKTGSSYNEQFF
TRBV6-1,NA,NA,TRBJ1-5,TGTGCCAGCAGTGAAGCGGATTTTAGCAATCAGCCCCAGCATTTT,CASSEADFSNQPQHF
TRBV10-3,NA,once,TRBJ1-2,TGTGCCATCAGTGATGGTGGCCCGAGGAGTGGCTACACCTTC,CAISDGGPRSGYTF
TRBV6-5,NA,once,TRBJ2-1,TGTGCCAGCAGTTACGGGACTCCATTCTACAATGAGCAGTTCTTC,CASSYGTPFYNEQFF
TRBV30,NA,NA,TRBJ1-1,TGTGCCTGGAGACAGGGAGTGAACACTGAAGCTTTCTTT,CAWRQGVNTEAFF
TRBV7-9,TRBD2,NA,TRBJ2-1,TGTGCCAGCAGCTCCGAACGGACTAGCGGACACAATGAGCAGTTCTTC,CASSSERTSGHNEQFF
TRBV27,NA,NA,TRBJ2-1,TGTGCCAGCAGCTACGAGGGACCCTCCGGTGAGCAGTTCTTC,CASSYEGPSGEQFF
TRBV7-9,TRBD1,NA,TRBJ2-7,TGTGCCAGCAGCGTGCCCGGACAGGGTAACGAGCAGTACTTC,CASSVPGQGNEQYF
TRBV19,NA,once,TRBJ1-5,TGTGCCAGTAGTATGGATGAGGGGGGGTTTGGCAATCAGCCCCAGCATTTT,CASSMDEGGFGNQPQHF
TRBV5-8,TRBD2,NA,TRBJ2-3,TGTGCCAGCAGCGGGGGACTAGCGGGAGTCCTAGGCACAGATACGCAGTATTTT,CASSGGLAGVLGTDTQYF
TRBV23-1,TRBD1,NA,TRBJ2-7,TGCGCCAGCAGTAAGCGGGGGGGACAGGGGGCCTTACTCTCCTACGAGCAGTACTTC,CASSKRGGQGALLSYEQYF
TRBV28,NA,NA,TRBJ1-3,TGTGCCAGCAGTCTCACCTCTGGAAACACCATATATTTT,CASSLTSGNTIYF
TRBV7-6,TRBD2,NA,TRBJ2-3,TGTGCCAGCAGCTCGGGACTAGCGGGAAGCACAGATACGCAGTATTTT,CASSSGLAGSTDTQYF
TRBV4-3,TRBD1,NA,TRBJ1-4,TGCGCCAGCAGCCAATCCCCGGGACAGGGGGATGAAAAACTGTTTTTT,CASSQSPGQGDEKLFF
TRBV30,NA,once,TRBJ2-3,TGTGCCGCCTCTACCCCTTCAGATACGCAGTATTTT,CAASTPSDTQYF
TRBV5-1,NA,NA,TRBJ1-4,TGCGCCAGCAGCTTGGGACTCGTAGAAGATGAAAAACTGTTTTTT,CASSLGLVEDEKLFF
TRBV25-1,NA,NA,TRBJ2-7,TGTGCCAGCAGTGAACGGTTACTGCGGGAGCAGTACTTC,CASSERLLREQYF
TRBV11-2,NA,NA,TRBJ1-1,TGTGCCAGCAGCTTAGGCAGCCAGAACACTGAAGCTTTCTTT,CASSLGSQNTEAFF
TRBV30,NA,NA,TRBJ1-5,TGTGCCTGGGGGTATAGCAATCAGCCCCAGCATTTT,CAWGYSNQPQHF
TRBV14,NA,NA,TRBJ2-3,TGTGCCAGCAGCCAAACGGTGGGGGGCACCCTAACAAGGACAGCTAGCACAGATACGCAGTATTTT,CASSQTVGGTLTRTASTDTQYF
TRBV6-1,TRBD1,few,TRBJ2-2,TGTGCCAGCAGGGGGACAGGGAGCACCGGGGAGCTGTTTTTT,CASRGTGSTGELFF
TRBV10-2,NA,NA,TRBJ1-4,TGCGCCAGCAGTGAGCAGGGACAAACTAATGAAAAACTGTTTTTT,CASSEQGQTNEKLFF
TRBV6-6,NA,NA,TRBJ2-7,TGTGCCAGCAGTTATCTAACAGCGAGTAGCTCCTACGAGCAGTACTTC,CASSYLTASSSYEQYF
TRBV10-3,NA,NA,TRBJ2-1,TGTGCCATCATGAATCCCGGGAGTCCCGGCTACAATGAGCAGTTCTTC,CAIMNPGSPGYNEQFF
TRBV29-1,NA,NA,TRBJ1-1,TGCAGCGTTGCCTGGGGAGAGTTTGAAGCTTTCTTT,CSVAWGEFEAFF
TRBV15,NA,NA,TRBJ1-6,TGTGCCACCAGCAGGACAGCGGGACCCCTCCACTTT,CATSRTAGPLHF
TRBV5-1,NA,NA,TRBJ1-2,TGCGCCAGCAGCTTGGTGCGCGACGGGTCCTATGGCTACACCTTC,CASSLVRDGSYGYTF